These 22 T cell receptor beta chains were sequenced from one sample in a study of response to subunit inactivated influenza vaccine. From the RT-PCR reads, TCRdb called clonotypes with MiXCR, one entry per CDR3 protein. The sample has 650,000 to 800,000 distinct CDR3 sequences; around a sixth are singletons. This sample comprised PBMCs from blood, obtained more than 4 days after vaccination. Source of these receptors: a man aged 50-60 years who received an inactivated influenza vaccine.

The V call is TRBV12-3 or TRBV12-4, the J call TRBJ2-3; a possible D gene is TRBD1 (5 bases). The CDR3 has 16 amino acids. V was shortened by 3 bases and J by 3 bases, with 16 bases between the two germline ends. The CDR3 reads CASSFYRSSSTDTQYF. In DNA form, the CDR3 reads TGTGCCAGCAGTTTCTACAGGTCTAGTAGTACAGATACGCAGTATTTT.

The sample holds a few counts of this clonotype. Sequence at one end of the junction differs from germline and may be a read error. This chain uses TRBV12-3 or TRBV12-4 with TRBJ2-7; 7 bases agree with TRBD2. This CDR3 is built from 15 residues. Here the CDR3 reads CASRGSGRVSSEQYF. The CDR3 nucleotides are TGTGCCAGCAGGGGTTCAGGGAGGGTCTCCTCCGAGCAGTACTTC.

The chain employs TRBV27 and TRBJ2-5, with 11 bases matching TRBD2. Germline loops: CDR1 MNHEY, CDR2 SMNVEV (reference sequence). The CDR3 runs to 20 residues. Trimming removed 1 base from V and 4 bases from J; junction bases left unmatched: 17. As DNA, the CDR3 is TGTGCCAGCAGTTTATGGGGGACTAGCGGCATTAGAGGAGAGAGAGAGACCCAGTACTTC. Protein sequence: CASSLWGTSGIRGERETQYF.

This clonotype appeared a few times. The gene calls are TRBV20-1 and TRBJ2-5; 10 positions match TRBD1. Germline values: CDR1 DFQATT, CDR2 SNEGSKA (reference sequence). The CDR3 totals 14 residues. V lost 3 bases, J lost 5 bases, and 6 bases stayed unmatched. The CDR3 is CSARDRGNWETQYF. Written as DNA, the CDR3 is TGCAGTGCTAGGGACAGGGGGAACTGGGAGACCCAGTACTTC.

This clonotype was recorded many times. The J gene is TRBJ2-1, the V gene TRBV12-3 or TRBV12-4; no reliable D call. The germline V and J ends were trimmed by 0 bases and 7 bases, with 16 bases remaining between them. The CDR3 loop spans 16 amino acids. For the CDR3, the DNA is TGTGCCAGCAGTTTAGCCGGCCAGCTCGAAGCGAATGAGCAGTTCTTC. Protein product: CASSLAGQLEANEQFF.

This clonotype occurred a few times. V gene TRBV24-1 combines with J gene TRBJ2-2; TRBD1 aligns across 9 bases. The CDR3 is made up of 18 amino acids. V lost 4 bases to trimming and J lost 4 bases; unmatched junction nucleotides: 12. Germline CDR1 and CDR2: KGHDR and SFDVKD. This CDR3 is CATSDPGTGTGLTGELFF. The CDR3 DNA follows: TGTGCCACCAGTGACCCCGGGACAGGGACAGGTCTCACCGGGGAGCTGTTTTTT.

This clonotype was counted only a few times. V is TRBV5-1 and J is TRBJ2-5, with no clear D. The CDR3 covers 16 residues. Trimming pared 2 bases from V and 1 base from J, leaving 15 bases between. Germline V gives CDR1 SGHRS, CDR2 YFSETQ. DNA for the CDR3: TGCGCCAGCAGCTTTTCTCCCGGACCCCTCCAAGAGACCCAGTACTTC. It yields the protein CASSFSPGPLQETQYF.

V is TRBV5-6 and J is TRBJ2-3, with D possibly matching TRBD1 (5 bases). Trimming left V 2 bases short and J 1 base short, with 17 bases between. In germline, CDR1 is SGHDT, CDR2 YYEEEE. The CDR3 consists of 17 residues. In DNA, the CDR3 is TGTGCCAGCAGCTTCGAAAGGGGCAGGGTCGGCACAGATACGCAGTATTTT. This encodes CASSFERGRVGTDTQYF.

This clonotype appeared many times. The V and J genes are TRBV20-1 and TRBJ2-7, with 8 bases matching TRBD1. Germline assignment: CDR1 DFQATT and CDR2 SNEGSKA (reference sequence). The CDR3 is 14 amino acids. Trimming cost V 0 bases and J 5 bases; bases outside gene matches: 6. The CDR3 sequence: CSARETGGRNEQYF. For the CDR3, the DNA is TGCAGTGCTAGAGAAACAGGGGGACGGAACGAGCAGTACTTC.

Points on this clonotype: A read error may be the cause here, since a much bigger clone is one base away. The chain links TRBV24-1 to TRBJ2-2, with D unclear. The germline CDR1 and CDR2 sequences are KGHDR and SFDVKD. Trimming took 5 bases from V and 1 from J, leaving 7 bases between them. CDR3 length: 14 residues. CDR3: CATSGTVNTGELFF. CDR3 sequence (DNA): TGTGCCACCAGTGGGACGGTGAACACCGGGGAGCTGTTTTTT.

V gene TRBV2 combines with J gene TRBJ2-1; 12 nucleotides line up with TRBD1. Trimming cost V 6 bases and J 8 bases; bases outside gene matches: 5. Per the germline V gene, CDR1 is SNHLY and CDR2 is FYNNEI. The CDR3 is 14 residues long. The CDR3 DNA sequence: TGTGCCAGCAGCCGGGACAGGGGGCTCGATGAGCAGTTCTTC. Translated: CASSRDRGLDEQFF. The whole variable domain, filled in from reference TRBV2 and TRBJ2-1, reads EPEVTQTPSHQVTQMGQEVILRCVPISNHLYFYWYRQILGQKVEFLVSFYNNEISEKSEIFDDQFSVERPDGSNFTLKIRSTKLEDSAMYFCASSRDRGLDEQFFGPGTRLTVL.

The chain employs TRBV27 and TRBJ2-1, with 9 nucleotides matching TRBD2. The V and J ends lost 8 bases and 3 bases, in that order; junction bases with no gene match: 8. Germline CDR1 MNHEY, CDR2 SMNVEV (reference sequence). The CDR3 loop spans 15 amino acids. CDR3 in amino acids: CASALAGVLYNEQFF. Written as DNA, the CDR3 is TGTGCCAGCGCCTTAGCGGGAGTTCTCTACAATGAGCAGTTCTTC.

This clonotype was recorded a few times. The CDR3 DNA reads as TGTGCCAGCACCTCGCGGGGGAGGACCGGGGAGCTGTTTTTT. This gives the protein CASTSRGRTGELFF. The chain is built from TRBV6-1 and TRBJ2-2; the match to TRBD2 covers 7 bases. The germline V gene encodes CDR1 MNHNS and CDR2 SASEGT. The V gene end was trimmed by 7 bases and the J gene end by 5 bases; junction bases not matched to a gene: 7. The CDR3 has 14 amino acids.

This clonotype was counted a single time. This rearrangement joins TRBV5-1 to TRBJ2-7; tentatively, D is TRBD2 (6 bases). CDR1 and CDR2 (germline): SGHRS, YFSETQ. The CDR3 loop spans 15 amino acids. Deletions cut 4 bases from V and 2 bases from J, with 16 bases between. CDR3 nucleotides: TGCGCCAGCAGCCTTAACTCGGGACTCCCCTACGAGCAGTACTTC. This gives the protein CASSLNSGLPYEQYF.

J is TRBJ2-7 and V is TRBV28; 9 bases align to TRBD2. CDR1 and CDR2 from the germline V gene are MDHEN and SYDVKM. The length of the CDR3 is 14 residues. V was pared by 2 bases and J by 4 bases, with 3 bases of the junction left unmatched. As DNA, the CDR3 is TGTGCCAGCAGTTTAGGGACTAGCAATTACGAGCAGTACTTC. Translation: CASSLGTSNYEQYF.

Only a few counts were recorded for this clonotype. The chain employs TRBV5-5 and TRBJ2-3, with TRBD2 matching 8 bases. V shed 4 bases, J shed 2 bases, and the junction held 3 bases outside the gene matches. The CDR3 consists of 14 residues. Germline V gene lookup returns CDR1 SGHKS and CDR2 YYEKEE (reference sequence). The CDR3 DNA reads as TGTGCCAGCAGCACGGGGGGGGACACAGATACGCAGTATTTT. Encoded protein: CASSTGGDTDTQYF.

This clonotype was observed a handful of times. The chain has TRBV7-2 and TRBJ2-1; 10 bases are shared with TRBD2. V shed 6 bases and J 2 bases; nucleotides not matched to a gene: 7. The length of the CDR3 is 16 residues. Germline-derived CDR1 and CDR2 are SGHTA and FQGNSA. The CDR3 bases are TGTGCCAGCAGTAGAGCTAGCGGGAGTCCCTACAATGAGCAGTTCTTC. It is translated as CASSRASGSPYNEQFF.

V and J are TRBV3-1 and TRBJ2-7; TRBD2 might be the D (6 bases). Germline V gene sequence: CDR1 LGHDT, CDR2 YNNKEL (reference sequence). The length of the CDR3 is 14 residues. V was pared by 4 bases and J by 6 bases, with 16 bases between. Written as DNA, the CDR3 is TGTGCCAGCAGCCTCCGGGGCCAGGGAGGCGAGCAGTACTTC. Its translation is CASSLRGQGGEQYF.

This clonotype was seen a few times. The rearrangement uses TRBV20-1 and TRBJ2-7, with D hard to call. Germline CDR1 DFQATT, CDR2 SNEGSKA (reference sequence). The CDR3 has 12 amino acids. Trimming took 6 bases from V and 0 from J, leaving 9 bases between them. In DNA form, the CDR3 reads TGCAGTGCCAAGGACCACTCCTACGAGCAGTACTTC. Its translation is CSAKDHSYEQYF.

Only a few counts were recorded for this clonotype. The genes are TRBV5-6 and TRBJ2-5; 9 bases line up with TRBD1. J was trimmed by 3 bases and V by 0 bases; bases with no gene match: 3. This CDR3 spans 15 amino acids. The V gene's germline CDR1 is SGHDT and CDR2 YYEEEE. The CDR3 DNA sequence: TGTGCCAGCAGCTTGGTGGGACAGGGAGAAGAGACCCAGTACTTC. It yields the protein CASSLVGQGEETQYF.

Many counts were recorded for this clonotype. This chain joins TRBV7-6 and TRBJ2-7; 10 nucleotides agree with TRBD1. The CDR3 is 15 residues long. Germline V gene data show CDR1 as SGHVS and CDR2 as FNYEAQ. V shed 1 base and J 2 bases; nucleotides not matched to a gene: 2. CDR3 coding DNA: TGTGCCAGCAGCTTAGGACAGGGGGCAACCTACGAGCAGTACTTC. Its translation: CASSLGQGATYEQYF.

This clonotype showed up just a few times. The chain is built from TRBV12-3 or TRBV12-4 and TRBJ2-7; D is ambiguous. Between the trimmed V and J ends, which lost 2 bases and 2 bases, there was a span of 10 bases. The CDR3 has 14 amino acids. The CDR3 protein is CASSLMGSAYEQYF. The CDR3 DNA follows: TGTGCCAGCAGTTTAATGGGATCGGCCTACGAGCAGTACTTC.